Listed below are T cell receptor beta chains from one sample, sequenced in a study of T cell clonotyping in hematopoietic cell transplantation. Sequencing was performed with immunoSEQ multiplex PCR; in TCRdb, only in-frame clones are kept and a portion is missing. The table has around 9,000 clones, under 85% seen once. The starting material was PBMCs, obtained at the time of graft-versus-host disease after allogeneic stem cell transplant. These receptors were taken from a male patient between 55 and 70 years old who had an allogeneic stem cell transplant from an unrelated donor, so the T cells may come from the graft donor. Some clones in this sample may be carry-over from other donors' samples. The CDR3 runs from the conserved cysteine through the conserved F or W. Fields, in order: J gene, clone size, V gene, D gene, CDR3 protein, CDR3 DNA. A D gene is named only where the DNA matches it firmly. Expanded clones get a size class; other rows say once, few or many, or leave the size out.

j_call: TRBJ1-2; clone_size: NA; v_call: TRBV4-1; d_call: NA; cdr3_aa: CASSQDHGARGYTF; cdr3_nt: TGCGCCAGCAGCCAAGATCACGGTGCGCGGGGCTACACCTTC
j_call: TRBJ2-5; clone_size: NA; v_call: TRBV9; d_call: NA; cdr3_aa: CASSVAGLRQETQYF; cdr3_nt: TGTGCCAGCAGCGTAGCTGGCTTGCGACAAGAGACCCAGTACTTC
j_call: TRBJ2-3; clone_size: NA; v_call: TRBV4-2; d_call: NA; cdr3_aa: CASSQDHVESDTQYF; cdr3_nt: TGTGCCAGCAGCCAAGATCACGTTGAGTCAGATACGCAGTATTTT
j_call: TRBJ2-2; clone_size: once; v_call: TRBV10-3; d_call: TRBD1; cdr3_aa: CAISVGTGGEPGELFF; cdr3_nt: TGTGCCATCAGTGTGGGGACAGGGGGCGAGCCCGGGGAGCTGTTTTTT
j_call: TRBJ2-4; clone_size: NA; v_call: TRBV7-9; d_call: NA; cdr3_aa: CASSLGANIQYF; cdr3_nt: TGTGCCAGCAGCCTAGGGGCGAACATTCAGTACTTC
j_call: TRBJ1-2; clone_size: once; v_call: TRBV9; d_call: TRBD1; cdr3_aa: CASSAGTVYGYTF; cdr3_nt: TGTGCCAGCAGCGCCGGGACAGTGTATGGCTACACCTTC
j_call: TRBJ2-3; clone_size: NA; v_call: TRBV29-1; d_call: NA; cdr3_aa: CSVGTGGRTDTQYF; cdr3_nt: TGCAGCGTTGGAACCGGGGGTAGAACAGATACGCAGTATTTT
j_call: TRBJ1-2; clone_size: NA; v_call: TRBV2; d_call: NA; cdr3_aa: CASSAKLPIGYTF; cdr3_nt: TGTGCCAGCAGCGCAAAACTCCCTATAGGCTACACCTTC
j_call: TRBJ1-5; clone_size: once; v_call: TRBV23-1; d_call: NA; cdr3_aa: CASSQPGRSTQSSNQPQHF; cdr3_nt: TGCGCCAGCAGTCAACCAGGGCGCTCCACTCAGTCTAGCAATCAGCCCCAGCATTTT
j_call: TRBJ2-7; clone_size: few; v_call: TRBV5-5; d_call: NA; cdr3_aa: CASSQDASGGYEQYF; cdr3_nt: TGCGCCAGCAGCCAAGACGCATCAGGCGGCTACGAGCAGTACTTC
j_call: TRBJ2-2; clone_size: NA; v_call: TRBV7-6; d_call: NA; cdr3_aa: CASSLGGTEIPGELFF; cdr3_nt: TGTGCCAGCAGCTTGGGGGGGACAGAAATTCCCGGGGAGCTGTTTTTT
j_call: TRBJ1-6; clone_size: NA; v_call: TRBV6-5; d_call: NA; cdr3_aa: CASSYSKGPYNSPLHF; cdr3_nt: TGTGCCAGCAGTTACTCTAAAGGGCCCTATAATTCACCCCTCCACTTT
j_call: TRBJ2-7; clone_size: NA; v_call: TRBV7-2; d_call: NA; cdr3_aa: CASSASYEQYF; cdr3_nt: TGTGCCAGCAGCGCCTCCTACGAGCAGTACTTC
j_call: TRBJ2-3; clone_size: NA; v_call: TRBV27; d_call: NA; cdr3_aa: CASSLSVGTFTDTQYF; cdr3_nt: TGTGCCAGCAGTTTATCCGTGGGCACCTTCACAGATACGCAGTATTTT